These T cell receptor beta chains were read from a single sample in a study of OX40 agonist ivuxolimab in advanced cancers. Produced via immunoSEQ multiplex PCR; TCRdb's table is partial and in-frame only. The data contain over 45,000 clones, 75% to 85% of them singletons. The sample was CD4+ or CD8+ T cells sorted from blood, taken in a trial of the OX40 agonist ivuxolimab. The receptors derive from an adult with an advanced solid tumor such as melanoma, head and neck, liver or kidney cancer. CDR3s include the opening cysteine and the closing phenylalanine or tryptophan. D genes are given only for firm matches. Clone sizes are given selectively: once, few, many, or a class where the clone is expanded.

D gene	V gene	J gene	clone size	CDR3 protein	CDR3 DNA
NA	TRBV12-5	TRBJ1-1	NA	CASGLSWDTEAFF	TGTGCTAGTGGTTTGTCATGGGACACTGAAGCTTTCTTT
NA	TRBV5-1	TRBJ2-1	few	CASSLFFGSSGNEQFF	TGCGCCAGCAGCTTGTTTTTCGGGAGTAGTGGCAATGAGCAGTTCTTC
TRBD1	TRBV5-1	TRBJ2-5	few	CASSQETGQVQETQYF	TGCGCCAGCAGCCAGGAGACGGGACAGGTACAAGAGACCCAGTACTTC
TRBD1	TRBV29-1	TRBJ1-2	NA	CSVEPGQGDYGYTF	TGCAGCGTTGAACCCGGACAGGGCGACTATGGCTACACCTTC
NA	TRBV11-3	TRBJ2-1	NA	CASSGAGPYNEQFF	TGTGCCAGCAGTGGGGCGGGACCCTACAATGAGCAGTTCTTC
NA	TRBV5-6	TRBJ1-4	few	CASSFWETNEKLFF	TGTGCCAGCAGCTTTTGGGAGACTAATGAAAAACTGTTTTTT
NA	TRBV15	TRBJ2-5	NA	CATSRAGGETQYF	TGTGCCACCAGCAGAGCTGGGGGAGAGACCCAGTACTTC
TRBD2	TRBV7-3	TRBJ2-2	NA	CASSSPSGANTGELFF	TGTGCCAGCAGCTCTCCGAGCGGGGCGAACACCGGGGAGCTGTTTTTT
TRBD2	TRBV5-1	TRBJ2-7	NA	CASSLGTSGDEQYF	TGCGCCAGCAGCTTGGGGACTAGCGGCGACGAGCAGTACTTC
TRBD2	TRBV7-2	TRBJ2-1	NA	CASRSPSGGTYNEQFF	TGTGCCAGCAGGTCCCCTAGCGGGGGTACCTACAATGAGCAGTTCTTC
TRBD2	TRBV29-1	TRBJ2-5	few	CSGLGLGTETQYF	TGCAGCGGCCTAGGACTAGGGACAGAGACCCAGTACTTC
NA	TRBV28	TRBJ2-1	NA	CASSLREFKGFRQFF	TGTGCCAGCAGTTTAAGAGAATTCAAGGGTTTTCGGCAGTTCTTC
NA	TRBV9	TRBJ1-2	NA	CASSGGLSSYGYTF	TGTGCCAGCAGCGGGGGTTTAAGTTCCTATGGCTACACCTTC
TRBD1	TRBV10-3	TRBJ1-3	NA	CAISEYEGASGNTIYF	TGTGCCATCAGTGAGTATGAGGGGGCGTCTGGAAACACCATATATTTT
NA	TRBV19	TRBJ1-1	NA	CASSGALNTEAFF	TGTGCCAGTAGTGGAGCTCTGAACACTGAAGCTTTCTTT
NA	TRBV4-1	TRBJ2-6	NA	CASSLAGSSGANVLTF	TGCGCCAGCAGCCTGGCAGGGAGCTCTGGGGCCAACGTCCTGACTTTC
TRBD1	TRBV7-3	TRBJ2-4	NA	CASSLEGAGIQYF	TGTGCCAGCAGCTTAGAGGGGGCAGGAATTCAGTACTTC
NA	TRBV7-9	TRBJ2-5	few	CASSPWTADLQETQYF	TGTGCCAGCAGCCCGTGGACAGCAGACCTCCAAGAGACCCAGTACTTC
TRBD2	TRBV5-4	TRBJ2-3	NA	CASSFRGSGADTQYF	TGTGCCAGCAGCTTTCGCGGGAGTGGAGCAGATACGCAGTATTTT
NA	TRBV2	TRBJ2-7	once	CASSEGWGLTYEQYF	TGTGCCAGCAGTGAAGGTTGGGGGTTAACCTACGAGCAGTACTTC
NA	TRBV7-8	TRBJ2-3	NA	CASSLAIYTDTQYF	TGTGCCAGCAGCTTAGCTATCTACACAGATACGCAGTATTTT
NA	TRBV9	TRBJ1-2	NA	CASSPPAGYGYTF	TGTGCCAGCAGCCCCCCCGCCGGGTACGGCTACACCTTC
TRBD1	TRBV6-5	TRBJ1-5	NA	CASSHPRGNQPQHF	TGTGCCAGCAGCCACCCCAGGGGGAATCAGCCCCAGCATTTT
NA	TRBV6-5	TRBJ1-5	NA	CASSRSNQPQHF	TGTGCCAGCAGCAGAAGCAATCAGCCCCAGCATTTT
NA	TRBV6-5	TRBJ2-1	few	CASSSRRQQFF	TGTGCCAGCAGTTCTCGACGCCAGCAGTTCTTC
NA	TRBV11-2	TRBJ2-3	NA	CASSLGYDTQYF	TGTGCCAGCAGCTTAGGTTACGATACGCAGTATTTT
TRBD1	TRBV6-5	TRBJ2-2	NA	CASSYERGQGFAELFF	TGTGCCAGCAGTTACGAGAGGGGACAGGGGTTTGCGGAGCTGTTTTTT
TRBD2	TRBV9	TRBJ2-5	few	CASSVLADYYQETQYF	TGTGCCAGCAGCGTACTAGCGGATTACTACCAAGAGACCCAGTACTTC
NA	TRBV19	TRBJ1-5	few	CASSMGDGSNQPQHF	TGTGCCAGTAGTATGGGGGACGGGAGCAATCAGCCCCAGCATTTT
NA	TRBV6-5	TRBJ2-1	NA	CASSYSRGGEFF	TGTGCCAGCAGTTACTCCCGGGGTGGGGAGTTCTTC
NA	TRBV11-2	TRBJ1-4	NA	CASSRRGAGLGEKLFF	TGTGCCAGCAGCCGTAGAGGGGCGGGCCTGGGCGAAAAACTGTTTTTT
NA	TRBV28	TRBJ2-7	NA	CASSLPGLSSYEQYF	TGTGCCAGCAGTCTCCCGGGACTCAGCTCCTACGAGCAGTACTTC
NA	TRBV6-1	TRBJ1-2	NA	CASSESNIYGYTF	TGTGCCAGCAGTGAATCGAATATCTATGGCTACACCTTC
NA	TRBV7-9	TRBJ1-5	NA	CASSPLAYQPQHF	TGTGCCAGCAGCCCTTTAGCGTATCAGCCCCAGCATTTT
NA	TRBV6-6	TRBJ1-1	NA	CASSGGQTAGAFF	TGTGCCAGCAGCGGAGGACAGACAGCGGGAGCTTTCTTT
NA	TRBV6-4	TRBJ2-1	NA	CASSVSQGYEQFF	TGTGCCAGCAGTGTCTCACAGGGCTATGAGCAGTTCTTC
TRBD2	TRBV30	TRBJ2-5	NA	CAWTSGRGTQYF	TGTGCCTGGACTAGCGGGAGAGGGACCCAGTACTTC
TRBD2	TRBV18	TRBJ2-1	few	CASSLQLSSGDNEQFF	TGTGCCAGCTCACTTCAGTTGTCTAGCGGGGACAATGAGCAGTTCTTC
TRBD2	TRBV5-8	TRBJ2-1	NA	CASSLRAGGANEQFF	TGTGCCAGCAGCCTCCGAGCGGGGGGGGCCAATGAGCAGTTCTTC
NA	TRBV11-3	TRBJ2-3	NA	CASSFAGGDTQYF	TGTGCCAGCAGCTTCGCCGGGGGAGATACGCAGTATTTT
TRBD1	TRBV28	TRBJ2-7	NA	CASSQGQGAREQYF	TGTGCCAGCAGCCAGGGACAGGGGGCGCGAGAGCAGTACTTC
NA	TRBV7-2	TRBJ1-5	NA	CASSSRILAQPQHF	TGTGCCAGCAGCTCCCGTATTCTAGCTCAGCCCCAGCATTTT
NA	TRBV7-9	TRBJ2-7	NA	CATRGPNYEQYF	TGTGCCACACGGGGACCTAACTACGAGCAGTACTTC
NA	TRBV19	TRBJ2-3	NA	CASRSPGSPHTDTQYF	TGTGCCAGTAGATCCCCCGGGAGTCCCCACACAGATACGCAGTATTTT
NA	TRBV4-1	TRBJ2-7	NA	CASSRLPRDTYEQYF	TGCGCCAGCAGCCGGCTCCCCCGGGACACCTACGAGCAGTACTTC
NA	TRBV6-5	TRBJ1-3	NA	CASSYSGRTGNTIYF	TGTGCCAGCAGTTACTCCGGCAGAACTGGAAACACCATATATTTT
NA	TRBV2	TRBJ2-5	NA	CASKKDQSETQYF	TGTGCCAGCAAAAAGGACCAGTCGGAGACCCAGTACTTC
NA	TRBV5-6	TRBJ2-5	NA	CASSNGQLPTETQYF	TGTGCCAGCAGCAACGGACAGTTACCAACGGAGACCCAGTACTTC
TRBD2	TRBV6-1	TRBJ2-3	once	CASSPLAGSTDTQYF	TGTGCCAGCAGTCCTCTAGCGGGTAGCACAGATACGCAGTATTTT
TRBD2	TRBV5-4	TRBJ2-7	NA	CASSLATSGGYYEQYF	TGTGCCAGCAGCTTGGCAACTAGCGGGGGCTACTACGAGCAGTACTTC
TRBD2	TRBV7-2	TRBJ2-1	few	CASSAIAGSSYNEQFF	TGTGCCAGCAGCGCTATAGCGGGGAGCTCCTACAATGAGCAGTTCTTC
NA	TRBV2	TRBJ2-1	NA	CASRRLVSYNEQFF	TGTGCCAGCAGACGACTAGTGTCCTACAATGAGCAGTTCTTC
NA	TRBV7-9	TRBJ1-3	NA	CASSFPSGNTIYF	TGTGCCAGCAGCTTCCCATCTGGAAACACCATATATTTT
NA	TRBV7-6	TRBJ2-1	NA	CASSLIRNEQFF	TGTGCCAGCAGCTTAATTAGGAATGAGCAGTTCTTC